A single sample is the source of the 7 T cell receptor beta chains below, sequenced in a study of T-cell memory formation after mild COVID-19. TCRdb called the 5' RACE reads again in MiXCR, with one record for every CDR3 protein. The sample includes about 340,000 distinct CDR3 sequences, under 25% of them seen just once. Sample: PBMCs or a T cell subset sorted from them (not recorded which). The source is an adult woman who had mild COVID-19 (a few samples of this study predate the infection). Cell type and time point are not known.

The chain combines TRBV6-2 or TRBV6-3 with TRBJ2-5, with D possibly being TRBD2 (6 bases). The CDR3 contains 11 residues. Germline V gene sequence: CDR1 MNHEY, CDR2 SVGEGT. V dropped 10 bases and J dropped 5 bases, with 11 bases sitting between them. CDR3 nucleotide sequence: TGTGCCAACATGGCGGGGGAGACCCAGTACTTC. Translating it yields CANMAGETQYF.

This clonotype was observed a handful of times. This chain uses TRBV6-2 or TRBV6-3 with TRBJ2-7; D is uncertain. Germline V gives CDR1 MNHEY, CDR2 SVGEGT. Trimming left V 0 bases short and J 2 bases short, with 11 bases between. The CDR3 length is 15 residues. In DNA, the CDR3 is TGTGCCAGCAGTTACTCAGGGTCAGTCGCCTACGAGCAGTACTTC. Protein: CASSYSGSVAYEQYF.

The chain links TRBV30 to TRBJ1-3; no clear D. V shed 0 bases and J shed 0 bases, with 12 bases lying between them. The germline V gene encodes CDR1 GTSNPN and CDR2 SVGIG (reference sequence). This CDR3 contains 16 residues. The CDR3 region is CAWSVFPEYSGNTIYF. The DNA of the CDR3 is TGTGCCTGGAGTGTATTCCCGGAGTACTCTGGAAACACCATATATTTT.

This clonotype was counted between two and nine times. The V and J genes are TRBV30 and TRBJ2-1, with D maybe TRBD1 (6 bases). Looked up from germline, CDR1 is GTSNPN and CDR2 is SVGIG (reference sequence). The CDR3 loop spans 14 amino acids. Between the trimmed V and J ends, which lost 4 bases and 3 bases, there was a span of 13 bases. The CDR3 DNA follows: TGTGCCTGGATGGGGGCGGGCCGCTACAATGAGCAGTTCTTC. It is translated as CAWMGAGRYNEQFF.

This clonotype was seen a handful of times. V is TRBV5-4 and J is TRBJ2-3; 8 bases map to TRBD2. Unmatched junction bases numbered 11, after V lost 4 bases and J lost 4 bases. The CDR3 length is 16 residues. CDR1 and CDR2 from the germline V gene are SGHNT and YYREEE (reference sequence). DNA for the CDR3: TGTGCCAGCAGCACCGGGGGGGGCAGTGTAGCAGATACGCAGTATTTT. Its protein is CASSTGGGSVADTQYF.

In its sample, this clonotype was seen a few times. The V and J genes are TRBV29-1 and TRBJ2-7, with a possible D match to TRBD2 (5 bases). The CDR3 extends over 13 amino acids. V dropped 3 bases and J dropped 3 bases, with 12 bases sitting between them. The germline V gene encodes CDR1 SQVTM and CDR2 ANQGSEA. In DNA, the CDR3 is TGCAGCGTTGAGACGGCGGAGGACTACGAGCAGTACTTC. This gives the protein CSVETAEDYEQYF.

V usage is TRBV3-1 and J usage is TRBJ2-4; D gene ambiguous. Trimming removed 1 base at V and 3 bases at J, with 10 bases between. Germline CDR1 is LGHDT and CDR2 is YNNKEL (reference sequence). This CDR3 spans 15 amino acids. The CDR3 sequence: CASSQVVSYKNIQYF. CDR3 nucleotides: TGTGCCAGCAGCCAAGTAGTCAGCTACAAAAACATTCAGTACTTC.